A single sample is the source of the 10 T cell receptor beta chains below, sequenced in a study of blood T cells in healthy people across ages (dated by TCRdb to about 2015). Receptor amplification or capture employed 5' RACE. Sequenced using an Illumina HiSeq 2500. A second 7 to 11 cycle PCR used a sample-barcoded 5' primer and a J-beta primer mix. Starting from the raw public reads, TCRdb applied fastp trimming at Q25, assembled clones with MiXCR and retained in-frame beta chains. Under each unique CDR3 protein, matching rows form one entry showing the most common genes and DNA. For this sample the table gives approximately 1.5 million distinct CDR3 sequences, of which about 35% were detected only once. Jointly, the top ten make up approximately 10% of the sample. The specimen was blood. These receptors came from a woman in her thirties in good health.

The CDR3 loop is CASGGTGGTDTQYF. DNA of the CDR3: TGTGCCAGCGGGGGAACGGGGGGCACAGATACGCAGTATTTT. V and J are TRBV6-6 and TRBJ2-3, with a possible D match to TRBD2 (6 bases). Trimming left V 8 bases short and J 1 base short, with 13 bases between. The CDR3 is 14 residues long. From germline, CDR1 is MNHNY and CDR2 SVGAGI (reference sequence).

The CDR3: CASSPRPEGATDTQYF. For the CDR3, the DNA is TGTGCCAGCAGCCCCAGGCCGGAAGGTGCGACAGATACGCAGTATTTT. The chain couples TRBV7-9 to TRBJ2-3; D is unresolved. The CDR3 consists of 16 residues. Germline CDR1 SEHNR, CDR2 FQNEAQ (reference sequence). V was shortened by 5 bases and J by 3 bases, with 18 bases between the two germline ends.

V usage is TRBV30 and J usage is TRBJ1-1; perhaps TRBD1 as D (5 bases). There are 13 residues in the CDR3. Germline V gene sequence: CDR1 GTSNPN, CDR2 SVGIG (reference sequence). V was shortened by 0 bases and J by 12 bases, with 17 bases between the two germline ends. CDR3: CAWSVKGNTGTFF. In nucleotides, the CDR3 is TGTGCCTGGAGTGTAAAGGGGAACACTGGAACTTTCTTT.

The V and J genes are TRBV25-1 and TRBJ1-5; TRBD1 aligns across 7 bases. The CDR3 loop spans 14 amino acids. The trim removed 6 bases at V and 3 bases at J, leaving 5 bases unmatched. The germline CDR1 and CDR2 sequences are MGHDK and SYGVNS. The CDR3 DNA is TGTGCCAGCAGCGCAACAGGGGCCAATCAGCCCCAGCATTTT. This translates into CASSATGANQPQHF.

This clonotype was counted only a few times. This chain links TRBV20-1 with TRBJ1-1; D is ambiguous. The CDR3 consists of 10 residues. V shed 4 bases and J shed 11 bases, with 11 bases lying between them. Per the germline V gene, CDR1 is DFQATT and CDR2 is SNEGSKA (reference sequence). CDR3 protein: CSATTLGAFF. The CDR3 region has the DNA TGCAGTGCTACGACCCTAGGGGCTTTCTTT.

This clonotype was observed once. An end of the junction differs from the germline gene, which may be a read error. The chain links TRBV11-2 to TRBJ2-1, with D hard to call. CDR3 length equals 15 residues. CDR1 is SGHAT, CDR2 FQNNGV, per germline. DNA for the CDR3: TGTGCCAGCGCCAGCCCCCACAGCTCCCACAATGAGCAGTTCTTC. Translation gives CASASPHSSHNEQFF. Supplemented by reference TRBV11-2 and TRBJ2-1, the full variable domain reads EAGVAQSPRYKIIEKRQSVAFWCNPISGHATLYWYQQILGQGPKLLIQFQNNGVVDDSQLPKDRFSAERLKGVDSTLKIQPAKLEDSAVYLCASASPHSSHNEQFFGPGTRLTVL.

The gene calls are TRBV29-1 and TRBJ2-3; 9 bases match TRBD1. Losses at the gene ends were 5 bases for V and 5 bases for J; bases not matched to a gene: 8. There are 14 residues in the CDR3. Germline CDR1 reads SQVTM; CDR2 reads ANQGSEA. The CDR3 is CSVQHMDRGDTQYF. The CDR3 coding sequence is TGCAGCGTTCAGCATATGGACAGGGGAGATACGCAGTATTTT.

The CDR3 DNA follows: TGCGCCAGCAGCTTGGATTCGGTGACTGAGCAGTACTTC. This encodes CASSLDSVTEQYF. The chain is built from TRBV5-1 and TRBJ2-1; no clear D. TRBJ2-7 matches the DNA end more closely, so the J call is doubtful. Germline CDR1 SGHRS, CDR2 YFSETQ. This CDR3 spans 13 amino acids.

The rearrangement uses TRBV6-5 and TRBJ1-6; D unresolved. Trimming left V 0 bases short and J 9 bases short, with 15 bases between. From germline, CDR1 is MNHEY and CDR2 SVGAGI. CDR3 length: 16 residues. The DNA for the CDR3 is TGTGCCAGCAGTTACTCGCGGCAGGTTTTGGCTTCACCCCTCCACTTT. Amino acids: CASSYSRQVLASPLHF.

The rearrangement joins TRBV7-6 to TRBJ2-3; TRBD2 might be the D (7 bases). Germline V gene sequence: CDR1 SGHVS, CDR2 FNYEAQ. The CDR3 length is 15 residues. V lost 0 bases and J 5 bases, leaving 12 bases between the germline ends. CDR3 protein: CASSLAGGAVDTQYF. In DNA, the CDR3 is TGTGCCAGCAGCTTAGCGGGGGGGGCCGTAGATACGCAGTATTTT. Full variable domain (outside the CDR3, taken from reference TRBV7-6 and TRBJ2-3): GAGVSQSPRYKVTKRGQDVALRCDPISGHVSLYWYRQALGQGPEFLTYFNYEAQQDKSGLPNDRFSAERPEGSISTLTIQRTEQRDSAMYRCASSLAGGAVDTQYFGPGTRLTVL.